Reported below is one T cell receptor beta chain. What it binds is not known. Germline lookup yields CDR1 KGHSH and CDR2 LQKENI. There are 13 residues in the CDR3. V was trimmed by 3 bases and J by 0 bases, leaving 3 bases between them. A TCRbeta library incorporating unique molecular identifiers was prepared. MiXCR, applied by TCRdb to the PCR reads, yields one record per CDR3 protein. In the table there are approximately 85,000 distinct CDR3 sequences, 15% to 19% of which are singletons. The sample is drawn from a study of T-cell reconstitution after alpha-beta-depleted transplantation in children. General study findings and limits: Where alpha-beta T cells came from about two months after transplant was reportedly several hundred expanded graft clones. Some patients' high day-60 TCRbeta diversity was attributed to recipient cells surviving conditioning.

The sample was PBMCs, mostly from graft donor cells, taken 180 days after TCRalphabeta/CD19-depleted stem cell transplant. This clonotype was obtained from a male patient between 2 and 10 years old who had a stem cell transplant for acute lymphoblastic leukemia, so the T cells may come from the graft donor. The chain carries TRBV18 and TRBJ1-5; unclear D gene. DNA for the CDR3: TGTGCCAGCTCACCGAATAGCAATCAGCCCCAGCATTTT. Translating gives CASSPNSNQPQHF.